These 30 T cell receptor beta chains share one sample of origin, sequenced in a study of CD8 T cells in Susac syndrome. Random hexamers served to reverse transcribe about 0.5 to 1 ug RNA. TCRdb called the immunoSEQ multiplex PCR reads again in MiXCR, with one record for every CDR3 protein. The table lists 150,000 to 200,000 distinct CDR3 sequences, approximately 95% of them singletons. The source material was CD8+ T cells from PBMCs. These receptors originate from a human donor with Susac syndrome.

The CDR3 DNA sequence: TGTGCCAGCAGTGCACAGGGGGCTGGCACTGAAGCTTTCTTT. Amino acids: CASSAQGAGTEAFF. This sequence joins TRBV27 and TRBJ1-1; 9 bases agree with TRBD1. CDR3 length: 14 amino acids. Losses at the gene ends were 5 bases for V and 4 bases for J; bases not matched to a gene: 5. Per germline, CDR1 MNHEY and CDR2 SMNVEV (reference sequence).

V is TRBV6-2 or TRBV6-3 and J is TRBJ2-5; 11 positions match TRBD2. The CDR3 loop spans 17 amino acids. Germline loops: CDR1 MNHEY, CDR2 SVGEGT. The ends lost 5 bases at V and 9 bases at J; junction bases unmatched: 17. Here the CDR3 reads CASSTGLAGGPSDSQYF. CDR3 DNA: TGTGCCAGCAGTACGGGGCTAGCGGGGGGACCGTCGGATTCCCAGTACTTC.

For the CDR3, the DNA is TGCAGTGCCCCGGACAGGGCCTGGAACACTGAAGCTTTCTTT. Its translation: CSAPDRAWNTEAFF. The V gene is TRBV20-1, the J gene TRBJ1-1; the match to TRBD1 covers 8 bases. Germline V gene sequence: CDR1 DFQATT, CDR2 SNEGSKA (reference sequence). Unmatched junction bases numbered 7, after V lost 6 bases and J lost 1 base. This CDR3 is 14 amino acids long.

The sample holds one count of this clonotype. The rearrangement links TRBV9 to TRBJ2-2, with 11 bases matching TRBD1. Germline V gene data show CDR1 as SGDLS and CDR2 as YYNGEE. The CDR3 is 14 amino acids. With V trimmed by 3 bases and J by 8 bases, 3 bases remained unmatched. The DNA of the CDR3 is TGTGCCAGCAGCGGGACAGGGGGCGCAGGGGAGCTGTTTTTT. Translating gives CASSGTGGAGELFF.

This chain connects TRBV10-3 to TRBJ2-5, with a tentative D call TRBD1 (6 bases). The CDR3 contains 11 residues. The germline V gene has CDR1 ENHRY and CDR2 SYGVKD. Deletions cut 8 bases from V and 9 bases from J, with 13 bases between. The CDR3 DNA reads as TGTGCCATCTGGACCGCAGGGGCCCAGTACTTC. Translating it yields CAIWTAGAQYF.

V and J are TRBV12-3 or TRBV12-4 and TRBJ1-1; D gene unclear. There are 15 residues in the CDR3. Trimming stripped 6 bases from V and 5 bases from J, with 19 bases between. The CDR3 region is CASSKTLFSGTEAFF. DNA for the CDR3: TGTGCCAGCAGCAAAACCCTATTTTCGGGTACTGAAGCTTTCTTT.

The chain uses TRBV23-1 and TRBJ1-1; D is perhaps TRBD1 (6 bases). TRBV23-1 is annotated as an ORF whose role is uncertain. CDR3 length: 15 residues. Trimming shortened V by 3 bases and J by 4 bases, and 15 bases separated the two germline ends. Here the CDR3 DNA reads TGCGCCAGCAGTCACCACAGGGACGGGAGCACTGAAGCTTTCTTT. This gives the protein CASSHHRDGSTEAFF.

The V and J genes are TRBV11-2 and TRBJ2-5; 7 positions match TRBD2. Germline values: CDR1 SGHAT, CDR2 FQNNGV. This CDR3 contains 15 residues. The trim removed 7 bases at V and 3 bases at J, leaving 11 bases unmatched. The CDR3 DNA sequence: TGTGCCAGCACCACCATGGGCGGGAGCGAAGAGACCCAGTACTTC. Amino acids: CASTTMGGSEETQYF.

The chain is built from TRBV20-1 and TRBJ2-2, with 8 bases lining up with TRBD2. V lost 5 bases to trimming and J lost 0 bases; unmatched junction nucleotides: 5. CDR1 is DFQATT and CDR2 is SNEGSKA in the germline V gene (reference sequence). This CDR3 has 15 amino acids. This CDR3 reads CSAPQAGANTGELFF. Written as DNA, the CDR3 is TGCAGTGCTCCCCAAGCGGGAGCGAACACCGGGGAGCTGTTTTTT.

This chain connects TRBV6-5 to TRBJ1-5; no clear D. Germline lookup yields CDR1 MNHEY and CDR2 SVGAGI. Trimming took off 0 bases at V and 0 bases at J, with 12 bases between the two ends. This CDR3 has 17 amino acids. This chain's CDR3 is CASSYSFGESSNQPQHF. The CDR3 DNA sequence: TGTGCCAGCAGTTACTCCTTTGGGGAAAGTAGCAATCAGCCCCAGCATTTT.

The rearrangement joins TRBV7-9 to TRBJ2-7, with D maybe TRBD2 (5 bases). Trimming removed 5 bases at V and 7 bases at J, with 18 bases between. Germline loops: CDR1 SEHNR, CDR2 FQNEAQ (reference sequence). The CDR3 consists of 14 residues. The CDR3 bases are TGTGCCAGCAGCGATAGCCATTACCCGGGGGAGCAGTACTTC. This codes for CASSDSHYPGEQYF.

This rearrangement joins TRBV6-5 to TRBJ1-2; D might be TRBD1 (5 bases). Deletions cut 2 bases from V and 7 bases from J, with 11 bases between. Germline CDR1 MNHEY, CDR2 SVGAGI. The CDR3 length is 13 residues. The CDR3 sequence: CASSYEGSGGYTF. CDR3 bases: TGTGCCAGCAGTTACGAGGGGTCGGGTGGCTACACCTTC.

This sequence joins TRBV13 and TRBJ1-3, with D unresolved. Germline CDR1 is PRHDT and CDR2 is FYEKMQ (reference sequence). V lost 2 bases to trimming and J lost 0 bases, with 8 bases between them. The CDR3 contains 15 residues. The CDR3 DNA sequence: TGTGCCAGCAGCTTACGGCCAGTCTCTGGAAACACCATATATTTT. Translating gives CASSLRPVSGNTIYF.

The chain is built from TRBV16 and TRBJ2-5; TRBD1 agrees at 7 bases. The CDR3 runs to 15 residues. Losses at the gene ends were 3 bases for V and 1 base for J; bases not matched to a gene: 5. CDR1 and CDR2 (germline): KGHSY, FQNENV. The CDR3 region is CASSHFDRAQETQYF. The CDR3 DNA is TGTGCCAGCAGCCACTTTGACAGGGCCCAAGAGACCCAGTACTTC. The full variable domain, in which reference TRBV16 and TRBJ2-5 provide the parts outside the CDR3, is GEEVAQTPKHLVRGEGQKAKLYCAPIKGHSYVFWYQQVLKNEFKFLISFQNENVFDETGMPKERFSAKCLPNSPCSLEIQATKLEDSAVYFCASSHFDRAQETQYFGPGTRLLVL.

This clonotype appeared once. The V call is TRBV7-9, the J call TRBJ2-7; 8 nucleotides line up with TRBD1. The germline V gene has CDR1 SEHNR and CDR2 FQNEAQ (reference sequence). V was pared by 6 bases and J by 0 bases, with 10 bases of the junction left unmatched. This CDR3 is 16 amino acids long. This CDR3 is CASSSDLGQASYEQYF. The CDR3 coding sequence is TGTGCCAGCAGTTCCGACCTGGGACAGGCCTCCTACGAGCAGTACTTC.

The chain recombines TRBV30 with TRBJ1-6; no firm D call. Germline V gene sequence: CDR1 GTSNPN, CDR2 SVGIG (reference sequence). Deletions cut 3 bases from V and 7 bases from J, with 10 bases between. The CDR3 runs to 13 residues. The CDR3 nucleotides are TGTGCCTGGAGAGTTGCACAGAATTCACCCCTCCACTTT. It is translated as CAWRVAQNSPLHF.

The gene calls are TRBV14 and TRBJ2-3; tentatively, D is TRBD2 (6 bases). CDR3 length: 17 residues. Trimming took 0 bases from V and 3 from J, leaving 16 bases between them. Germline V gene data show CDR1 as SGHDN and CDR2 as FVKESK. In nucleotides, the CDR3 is TGTGCCAGCAGCCAAGATTTTGGGGCGGGGCGGACAGATACGCAGTATTTT. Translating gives CASSQDFGAGRTDTQYF.

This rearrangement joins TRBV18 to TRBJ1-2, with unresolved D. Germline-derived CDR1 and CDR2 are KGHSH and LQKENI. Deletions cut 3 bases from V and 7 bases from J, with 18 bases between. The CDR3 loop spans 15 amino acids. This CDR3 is CASSPSNDQGSGYTF. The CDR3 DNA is TGTGCCAGCTCACCCTCCAACGACCAAGGGTCTGGCTACACCTTC.

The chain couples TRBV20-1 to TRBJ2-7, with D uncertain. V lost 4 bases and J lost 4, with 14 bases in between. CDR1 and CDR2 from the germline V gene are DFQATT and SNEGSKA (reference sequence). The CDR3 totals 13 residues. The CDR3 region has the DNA TGCAGTGCTACGGAACTACAACCTTACGAGCAGTACTTC. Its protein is CSATELQPYEQYF.

CDR3 bases: TGCAGCGCCGACATTACAGGGGTGAACACTGAAGCTTTCTTT. Amino acids: CSADITGVNTEAFF. The chain uses TRBV29-1 and TRBJ1-1; 7 bases agree with TRBD1. The CDR3 totals 14 residues. With V trimmed by 7 bases and J by 0 bases, 8 bases remained unmatched. From germline, CDR1 is SQVTM and CDR2 ANQGSEA. Variable domain in full (rest from reference TRBV29-1 and TRBJ1-1): SAVISQKPSRDICQRGTSLTIQCQVDSQVTMMFWYRQQPGQSLTLIATANQGSEATYESGFVIDKFPISRPNLTFSTLTVSNMSPEDSSIYLCSADITGVNTEAFFGQGTRLTVV.

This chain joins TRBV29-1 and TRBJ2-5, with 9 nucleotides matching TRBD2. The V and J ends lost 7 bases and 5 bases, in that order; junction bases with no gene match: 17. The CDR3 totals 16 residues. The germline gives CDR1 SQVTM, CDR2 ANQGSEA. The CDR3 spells CSAGGSGGPPWETQYF. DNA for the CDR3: TGCAGCGCTGGAGGGAGCGGGGGGCCACCTTGGGAGACCCAGTACTTC.

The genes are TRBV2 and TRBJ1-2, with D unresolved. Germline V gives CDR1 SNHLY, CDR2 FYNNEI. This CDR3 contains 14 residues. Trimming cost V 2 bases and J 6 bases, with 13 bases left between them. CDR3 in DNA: TGTGCCAGCAGTGAACCAGGACGTGGTGATGGCTACACCTTC. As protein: CASSEPGRGDGYTF.

In DNA form, the CDR3 reads TGCGCCAGCAGTGAGGGTATAGCGATGAGCACAGATACGCAGTATTTT. Amino acid sequence: CASSEGIAMSTDTQYF. The rearrangement links TRBV10-1 to TRBJ2-3, with a weak D call TRBD2 (5 bases). Germline CDR1 reads WNHNN; CDR2 reads SYGVQD (reference sequence). There are 16 residues in the CDR3. V shed 2 bases and J shed 0 bases, with 12 bases lying between them.

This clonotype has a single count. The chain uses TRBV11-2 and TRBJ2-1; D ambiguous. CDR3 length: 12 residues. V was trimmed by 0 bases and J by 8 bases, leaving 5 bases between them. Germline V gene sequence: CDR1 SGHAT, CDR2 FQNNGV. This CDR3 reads CASSLEADEQFF. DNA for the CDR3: TGTGCCAGCAGCTTAGAGGCGGATGAGCAGTTCTTC.

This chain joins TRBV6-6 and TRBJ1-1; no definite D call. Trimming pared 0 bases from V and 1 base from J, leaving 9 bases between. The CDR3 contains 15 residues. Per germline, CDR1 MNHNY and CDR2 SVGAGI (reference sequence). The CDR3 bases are TGTGCCAGCAGTTACTCACGGGTTGGGAACACTGAAGCTTTCTTT. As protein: CASSYSRVGNTEAFF.

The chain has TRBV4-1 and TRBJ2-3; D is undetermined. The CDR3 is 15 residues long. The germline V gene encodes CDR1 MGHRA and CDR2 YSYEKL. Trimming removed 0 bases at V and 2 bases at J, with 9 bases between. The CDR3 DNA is TGCGCCAGCAGCCAAGACGGTCGCACCACAGATACGCAGTATTTT. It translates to CASSQDGRTTDTQYF.

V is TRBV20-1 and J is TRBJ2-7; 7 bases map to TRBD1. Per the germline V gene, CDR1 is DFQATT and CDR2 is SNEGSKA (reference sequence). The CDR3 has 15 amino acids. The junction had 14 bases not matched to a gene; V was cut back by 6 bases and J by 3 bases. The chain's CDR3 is CSARPWTGDNYEQYF. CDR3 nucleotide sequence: TGCAGTGCGAGACCTTGGACAGGAGATAACTACGAGCAGTACTTC.

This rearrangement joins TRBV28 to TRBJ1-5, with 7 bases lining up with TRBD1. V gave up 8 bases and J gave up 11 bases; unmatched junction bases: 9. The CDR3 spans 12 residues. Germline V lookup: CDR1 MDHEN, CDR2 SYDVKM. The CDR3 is CASGTASPSQHF. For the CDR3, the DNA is TGTGCCAGCGGGACAGCCTCACCGTCCCAGCATTTT.

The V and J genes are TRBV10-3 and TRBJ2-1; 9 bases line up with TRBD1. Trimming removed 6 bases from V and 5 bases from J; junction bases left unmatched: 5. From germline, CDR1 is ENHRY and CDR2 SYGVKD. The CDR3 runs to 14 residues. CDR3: CAIRGQGEDNEQFF. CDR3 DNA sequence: TGTGCCATCAGGGGACAGGGAGAGGACAATGAGCAGTTCTTC.

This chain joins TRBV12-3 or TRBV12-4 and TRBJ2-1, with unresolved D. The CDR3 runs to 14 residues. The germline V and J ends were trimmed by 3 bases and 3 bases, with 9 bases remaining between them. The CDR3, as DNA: TGTGCCAGCAGTTTCCCAGACAACTACAATGAGCAGTTCTTC. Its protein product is CASSFPDNYNEQFF.